Below, 3 T cell receptor beta chains from the same sample are listed, as sequenced in a study of graft-versus-host responses after intestinal transplantation (dated by TCRdb to the early 2020s). The meaning of the sample's time point label: cells obtained before transplantation from donor or recipient. The library was prepared using the immunoSEQ multiplex PCR assay. TCRdb stores this immuneACCESS table with in-frame sequences only. Part of the clones is absent; in the studies checked, under half of the shortfall reflects unresolved V genes, and no reason is known for the rest. This sample gives about 120,000 clones in total; over 75% of them show up just once. The ten top clones hold 0.15% to 0.2% of the sample. These receptors' antigens are unknown. The input for sequencing was unstimulated CD4+ T cells sorted from spleen or lymph node cells, taken before intestinal transplant. The receptors here all came from a human donor who received an intestinal transplant.

This clone was found a few times. The gene calls are TRBV27 and TRBJ2-3; the match to TRBD1 covers 7 bases. The CDR3 extends over 14 amino acids. Germline CDR1 reads MNHEY; CDR2 reads SMNVEV (reference sequence). V was pared by 6 bases and J by 2 bases, with 5 bases of the junction left unmatched. CDR3 bases: TGTGCCAGCAGGACGGACAGGTTCACAGATACGCAGTATTTT. It encodes CASRTDRFTDTQYF.

This clone was seen only once. The CDR3 loop reads CASSYPPGQTLGNTIYF. CDR3 sequence (DNA): TGTGCCAGCAGCTACCCGCCGGGACAGACGTTGGGAAACACCATATATTTT. The J gene is TRBJ1-3, the V gene TRBV7-2; 7 positions agree with TRBD1. The CDR3 consists of 17 residues. Germline V gives CDR1 SGHTA, CDR2 FQGNSA. With V trimmed by 4 bases and J by 4 bases, 13 bases remained unmatched.

The V call is TRBV7-3, the J call TRBJ2-1; 12 bases agree with TRBD2. Germline assignment: CDR1 SGHTA and CDR2 FQGTGA. V shed 4 bases and J 8 bases; nucleotides not matched to a gene: 9. The length of the CDR3 is 16 residues. The CDR3 coding sequence is TGTGCCAGCAGCTCGACCCCTAGCGGGAGGGCCCATGAGCAGTTCTTC. Protein: CASSSTPSGRAHEQFF.